This entry lists 31 T cell receptor beta chains sequenced from one sample in a study of human T cells and chemical hapten exposure. MiXCR, applied by TCRdb to the RACE reads, yields one record per CDR3 protein. The sample lists roughly 380,000 distinct CDR3 sequences, approximately 5.1% seen once, with around 2.6% in the top ten. Time point described: pre-sensitization, week 0. Sample treatment: therapeutic diphenylcyclopropenone sensitization with weekly scalp DPC. Sequenced here: whole blood, sampled in connection with sensitization to the hapten diphenylcyclopropenone (DPC). The receptors were sampled from a woman aged 45-65 years with alopecia areata. Some clones in this sample may be carry-over from other donors' samples.

The table lists this clonotype with many counts. V gene TRBV2 combines with J gene TRBJ2-1; D is perhaps TRBD2 (5 bases). Germline assignment: CDR1 SNHLY and CDR2 FYNNEI. V was pared by 0 bases and J by 5 bases, with 8 bases between. This CDR3 comprises 14 residues. The CDR3 nucleotides read TGTGCCAGCAGTGAAGCCCGGACTGACAATGAGCAGTTCTTC. The encoded protein is CASSEARTDNEQFF.

This clonotype was counted ten times or more. J is TRBJ2-7 and V is TRBV9; TRBD1 matches at 9 bases. The germline V gene has CDR1 SGDLS and CDR2 YYNGEE. The V segment lost 3 bases and the J segment 2 bases; nucleotides outside the gene matches: 6. The CDR3 has 15 amino acids. The CDR3 DNA sequence: TGTGCCAGCAGCGCCGGGACAGGGATCCCCTACGAGCAGTACTTC. Residues: CASSAGTGIPYEQYF. Based on the CDR3 plus reference TRBV9 and TRBJ2-7, the full variable domain is DSGVTQTPKHLITATGQRVTLRCSPRSGDLSVYWYQQSLDQGLQFLIQYYNGEERAKGNILERFSAQQFPDLHSELNLSSLELGDSALYFCASSAGTGIPYEQYFGPGTRLTVT.

The chain employs TRBV20-1 and TRBJ2-5; D remains unclear. Trimming cost V 6 bases and J 3 bases, with 14 bases left between them. The germline V gene encodes CDR1 DFQATT and CDR2 SNEGSKA (reference sequence). The CDR3 sequence is 13 residues long. CDR3 sequence reads: CSAWSPQKETQYF. The CDR3 DNA reads as TGCAGTGCCTGGTCTCCCCAAAAAGAGACCCAGTACTTC.

J is TRBJ1-1 and V is TRBV4-1; D not certain. With 0 bases removed from V and 0 bases from J, the gap between germline ends came to 8 bases. CDR3 length: 15 residues. The germline V gene has CDR1 MGHRA and CDR2 YSYEKL. This chain's CDR3 is CASSQEGRMNTEAFF. The CDR3 DNA reads as TGCGCCAGCAGCCAAGAAGGCCGGATGAACACTGAAGCTTTCTTT.

Regarding this clonotype: A read error may be the cause here, since a much bigger clone is one base away. The CDR3 does not close with the conserved phenylalanine or tryptophan, likely indicating a read error. This rearrangement joins TRBV14 to TRBJ1-1; perhaps TRBD1 as D (6 bases). V lost 4 bases and J 10 bases, leaving 13 bases between the germline ends. Per the germline V gene, CDR1 is SGHDN and CDR2 is FVKESK. The CDR3 extends over 12 amino acids. This chain's CDR3 is CASSPENRVAFL. The CDR3 coding sequence is TGTGCCAGCAGCCCAGAAAACAGGGTAGCTTTCCTT.

Ten or more counts support this clonotype. This chain uses TRBV6-6 with TRBJ2-6; D possibly corresponds to TRBD1 (6 bases). Trimming shortened V by 7 bases and J by 0 bases, and 13 bases separated the two germline ends. Germline CDR1 reads MNHNY; CDR2 reads SVGAGI (reference sequence). The CDR3 has 16 amino acids. The CDR3: CASITGIISGANVLTF. The CDR3 region has the DNA TGTGCCAGCATTACAGGGATTATCTCTGGGGCCAACGTCCTGACTTTC.

The table lists this clonotype with many counts. The chain has TRBV20-1 and TRBJ1-5, with 7 bases that match TRBD1. The CDR3 spans 16 residues. Germline loops: CDR1 DFQATT, CDR2 SNEGSKA (reference sequence). The V and J ends lost 3 bases and 2 bases, in that order; junction bases with no gene match: 10. CDR3 nucleotide sequence: TGCAGTGCTAGGACGGACAGGATAAGGGGCAATCAGCCCCAGCATTTT. Its translation is CSARTDRIRGNQPQHF.

The sample holds a few counts of this clonotype. The CDR3 sequence: CASSLVRDDTQYF. The CDR3 DNA follows: TGTGCCAGCAGCTTGGTCAGGGACGATACGCAGTATTTT. The chain links TRBV7-7 to TRBJ2-3; D might be TRBD1 or TRBD2, each matching 5 bases. Germline CDR1 SSHAT, CDR2 FNYEAQ (reference sequence). This CDR3 spans 13 amino acids. V was clipped by 3 bases and J by 6 bases, with 10 bases between them.

Of note for this clonotype: With a much larger clone just one base away, this may be a read error. The chain employs TRBV20-1 and TRBJ1-6; D is unresolved. The CDR3 is 13 amino acids. Germline values: CDR1 DFQATT, CDR2 SNEGSKA (reference sequence). The CDR3: CSARHRPDSPIHF. The CDR3 nucleotides are TGCAGTGCTAGACACAGACCGGATTCACCCATCCACTTT.

There are a few counts of this clonotype. The CDR3, as DNA: TGCGCCAGCAGCTTGGAGGGTAGGGAAAATTCACCCCTCCACTTT. It translates to CASSLEGRENSPLHF. This chain links TRBV5-1 with TRBJ1-6; D gene unclear. The CDR3 has 15 amino acids. Per germline, CDR1 SGHRS and CDR2 YFSETQ. Trimming left V 0 bases short and J 7 bases short, with 11 bases between.

This clonotype was detected many times. The rearrangement joins TRBV28 to TRBJ1-1; TRBD1 might be the D (6 bases). CDR1 is MDHEN, CDR2 SYDVKM, per germline. The CDR3 runs to 18 residues. Trimming stripped 6 bases from V and 1 base from J, with 24 bases between. The DNA of the CDR3 is TGTGCCAGCAGCCTAGGTGCAGGGGCCTCACTAAGGAACACTGAAGCTTTCTTT. Translated: CASSLGAGASLRNTEAFF.

This clonotype was counted only a few times. The chain is built from TRBV6-6 and TRBJ2-3; the D gene is possibly TRBD2 (6 bases). The CDR3 loop spans 15 amino acids. V lost 2 bases, J lost 6 bases, and 15 bases lay in between. Germline V CDR1 and CDR2: MNHNY, SVGAGI (reference sequence). CDR3 region: CASSYASTSGDTQYF. Here the CDR3 DNA reads TGTGCCAGCAGTTACGCTTCGACTAGTGGGGATACGCAGTATTTT.

The chain combines TRBV9 with TRBJ2-5, with D possibly TRBD2 on 5 matching bases. This CDR3 has 15 amino acids. The germline V gene has CDR1 SGDLS and CDR2 YYNGEE. V lost 4 bases and J lost 2, with 15 bases in between. The CDR3 sequence is CASSPRGAAQETQYF. CDR3 in DNA: TGTGCCAGCAGCCCCCGGGGAGCGGCACAAGAGACCCAGTACTTC.

Many counts were recorded for this clonotype. The V and J genes are TRBV12-3 or TRBV12-4 and TRBJ2-5; D is possibly TRBD1 (6 bases). This CDR3 contains 14 residues. Deletions cut 6 bases from V and 2 bases from J, with 13 bases between. As DNA, the CDR3 is TGTGCCAGCAGAACGAGGGGGTTTCAAGAGACCCAGTACTTC. Protein product: CASRTRGFQETQYF.

The chain couples TRBV12-3 or TRBV12-4 to TRBJ2-7; D perhaps matches TRBD2 (7 bases). CDR3 size: 14 residues. The V gene lost 2 bases and the J gene lost 7 bases, with 15 bases spanning the gap. The CDR3 loop reads CASSLRRGGWEQYF. CDR3 nucleotides: TGTGCCAGCAGTTTACGCAGGGGAGGGTGGGAGCAGTACTTC.

This clonotype was seen at least ten times. The chain uses TRBV12-3 or TRBV12-4 and TRBJ2-2; no reliable D call. This CDR3 spans 12 amino acids. Deletions cut 3 bases from V and 7 bases from J, with 6 bases between. DNA of the CDR3: TGTGCCAGCAGTTTTCCTAGCGGGGAGCTGTTTTTT. Translating gives CASSFPSGELFF.

This clonotype was seen repeatedly, ten times or more. The CDR3 loop reads CASSYSQGSEKLFF. Here the CDR3 DNA reads TGTGCCAGCAGTTACTCCCAGGGGAGTGAAAAACTGTTTTTT. The genes are TRBV6-6 and TRBJ1-4; TRBD1 might be the D (6 bases). The CDR3 has 14 residues. The V end lost 0 bases, the J end lost 7 bases, and 9 bases lay between the germline ends. Germline V gives CDR1 MNHNY, CDR2 SVGAGI (reference sequence).

This clonotype was counted at least ten times. The chain carries TRBV28 and TRBJ2-5; D may be TRBD2 (6 bases). The germline gives CDR1 MDHEN, CDR2 SYDVKM. Trimming pared 6 bases from V and 2 bases from J, leaving 13 bases between. CDR3 length: 14 amino acids. The CDR3 sequence: CASSLPGAQETQYF. CDR3 coding DNA: TGTGCCAGCAGCTTGCCGGGAGCACAAGAGACCCAGTACTTC. Variable domain in full (rest from reference TRBV28 and TRBJ2-5): DVKVTQSSRYLVKRTGEKVFLECVQDMDHENMFWYRQDPGLGLRLIYFSYDVKMKEKGDIPEGYSVSREKKERFSLILESASTNQTSMYLCASSLPGAQETQYFGPGTRLLVL.

The chain's CDR3 is CASTWAGSGANVLTF. CDR3 bases: TGTGCCAGCACCTGGGCCGGCTCTGGGGCCAACGTCCTGACTTTC. The rearrangement uses TRBV12-3 or TRBV12-4 and TRBJ2-6, with unresolved D. The V and J ends lost 7 bases and 0 bases respectively, with 10 bases between them. CDR3 length: 15 amino acids.

This clonotype was seen more than once but under ten times. The chain has TRBV18 and TRBJ2-2, with D maybe TRBD1 (6 bases). CDR1 KGHSH and CDR2 LQKENI come from the germline V gene. V shed 2 bases and J shed 5 bases, with 12 bases lying between them. The CDR3 runs to 15 residues. In nucleotides, the CDR3 is TGTGCCAGCTCACCAAGCCCAGGGGCGACCGGGGAGCTGTTTTTT. It is translated as CASSPSPGATGELFF.

In this sample, this clonotype turned up many times. This chain connects TRBV7-9 to TRBJ2-1; a weak D match, TRBD1 (6 bases). The germline V gene has CDR1 SEHNR and CDR2 FQNEAQ (reference sequence). Deletions cut 10 bases from V and 5 bases from J, with 12 bases between. The CDR3 consists of 12 residues. CDR3 DNA: TGTGCCACTCGGCAGGGGCACAATGAGCAGTTCTTC. Translated: CATRQGHNEQFF.

This clonotype was counted between two and nine times. The chain recombines TRBV28 with TRBJ1-5, with D unresolved. The CDR3 consists of 13 residues. Trimming pared 4 bases from V and 2 bases from J, leaving 6 bases between. Per germline, CDR1 MDHEN and CDR2 SYDVKM. The DNA for the CDR3 is TGTGCCAGCAGTTCCCTAGGCAATCAGCCCCAGCATTTT. Encoded protein: CASSSLGNQPQHF.

The chain couples TRBV5-6 to TRBJ2-5; the match to TRBD2 covers 11 bases. CDR1 is SGHDT and CDR2 is YYEEEE in the germline V gene. The CDR3 loop spans 18 amino acids. Trimming took 0 bases from V and 2 from J; bases not matched to a gene: 9. DNA of the CDR3: TGTGCCAGCAGCTTGGTACTAGCGGGAGTTGGGGGGCAAGAGACCCAGTACTTC. This encodes CASSLVLAGVGGQETQYF.

This clonotype was seen at least ten times. The chain has TRBV28 and TRBJ1-2; D is perhaps TRBD1 (6 bases). This CDR3 has 14 amino acids. Germline V gives CDR1 MDHEN, CDR2 SYDVKM. Trimming took off 6 bases at V and 7 bases at J, with 18 bases between the two ends. CDR3 residues: CASSNPGAGGGYTF. As DNA, the CDR3 is TGTGCCAGCAGCAACCCGGGGGCCGGGGGTGGCTACACCTTC.

This clonotype was counted at least ten times. The V gene is TRBV6-2 or TRBV6-3, the J gene TRBJ2-1, with unresolved D. The CDR3 totals 13 residues. The V gene's germline CDR1 is MNHEY and CDR2 SVGEGT. V dropped 6 bases and J dropped 9 bases, with 15 bases sitting between them. The CDR3 coding sequence is TGTGCCAGCAGGCTAATTCCTCCGCGTGAGCAGTTCTTC. Amino acids: CASRLIPPREQFF.

Many counts were recorded for this clonotype. The V call is TRBV28, the J call TRBJ2-6; possibly TRBD1 for D (5 bases). Germline V gene sequence: CDR1 MDHEN, CDR2 SYDVKM. CDR3 length: 16 residues. Deletions cut 4 bases from V and 6 bases from J, with 16 bases between. This CDR3 reads CASSSGFAMKANVLTF. The CDR3 DNA follows: TGTGCCAGCAGTTCAGGGTTTGCTATGAAGGCCAACGTCCTGACTTTC.

This clonotype turned up a few times. The CDR3 nucleotides read TGTGCCAGCAGCCAAGTGGAGGGGTCCTACGAGCAGTACTTC. Translating it yields CASSQVEGSYEQYF. The rearrangement joins TRBV4-2 to TRBJ2-7; a weak D match, TRBD2 (6 bases). CDR3 length: 14 amino acids. Deletions cut 1 base from V and 1 base from J, with 8 bases between. Germline CDR1 LGHNA, CDR2 YNFKEQ.

The chain recombines TRBV27 with TRBJ1-6, with D possibly TRBD1 on 5 matching bases. CDR3 length equals 12 residues. Germline V gene sequence: CDR1 MNHEY, CDR2 SMNVEV (reference sequence). V was clipped by 8 bases and J by 11 bases, with 13 bases between them. DNA of the CDR3: TGTGCCAGCTCCCGGGGCAAAGCACCCCTCCACTTT. It translates to CASSRGKAPLHF.

This clonotype was found many times. J is TRBJ2-7 and V is TRBV27, with a weak D call TRBD2 (5 bases). The CDR3 is 13 residues long. Germline CDR1 MNHEY, CDR2 SMNVEV (reference sequence). V gave up 3 bases and J gave up 6 bases, with 12 bases separating them. In DNA form, the CDR3 reads TGTGCCAGCAGTTTCTCCACTAGTAGCGAGCAGTACTTC. Translated, it gives CASSFSTSSEQYF.

At least ten counts were recorded for this clonotype. The V call is TRBV27, the J call TRBJ2-7; 7 bases fit TRBD2. This CDR3 is built from 15 residues. V lost 5 bases and J lost 0; bases outside the gene matches: 7. Germline V gives CDR1 MNHEY, CDR2 SMNVEV (reference sequence). In nucleotides, the CDR3 is TGTGCCAGCAGTCCCTTCCTAGCGGCCTCCTACGAGCAGTACTTC. Its protein product is CASSPFLAASYEQYF.

The rearrangement uses TRBV5-1 and TRBJ1-1, with D tentatively TRBD1 (5 bases). This CDR3 region has 13 residues. V lost 4 bases and J 4 bases, leaving 11 bases between the germline ends. CDR1 is SGHRS, CDR2 YFSETQ, per germline. The CDR3 region is CASSGGGVTEAFF. The CDR3, as DNA: TGCGCCAGCAGCGGCGGAGGGGTCACTGAAGCTTTCTTT.